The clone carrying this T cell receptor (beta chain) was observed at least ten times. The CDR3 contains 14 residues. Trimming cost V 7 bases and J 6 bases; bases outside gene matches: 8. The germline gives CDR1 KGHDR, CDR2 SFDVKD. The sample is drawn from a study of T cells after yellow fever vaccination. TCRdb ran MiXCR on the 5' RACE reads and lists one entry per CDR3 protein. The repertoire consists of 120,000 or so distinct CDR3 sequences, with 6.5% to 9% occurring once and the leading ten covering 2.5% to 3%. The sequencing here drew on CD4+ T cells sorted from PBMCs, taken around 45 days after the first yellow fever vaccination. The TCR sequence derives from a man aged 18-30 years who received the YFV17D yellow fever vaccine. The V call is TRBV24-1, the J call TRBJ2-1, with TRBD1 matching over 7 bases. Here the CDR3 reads CATSAGGPLNEQFF. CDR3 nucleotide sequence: TGTGCCACCAGCGCAGGGGGACCACTCAATGAGCAGTTCTTC.